A selection of T cell receptor beta chains follows, all from one sample in a study of CD8+CD57+ T cells in acquired aplastic anemia. TCRdb ran MiXCR on the reads and lists one entry per CDR3 protein. The sample has roughly 170,000 distinct CDR3 sequences, 48% seen once. The specimen was sorted CD4+, CD8+, or CD8+CD57+ T cells (not recorded which) from PBMCs. These receptor sequences come from a human donor with aplastic anemia. The CDR3 runs from the conserved cysteine through the conserved F or W. Each record gives: V gene, J gene, clone size, D gene, CDR3 DNA, CDR3 protein. A D gene is named only where the DNA matches it firmly. Where a row states a size, it is once, few, many or the class of an expanded clone; other rows omit it.

V: TRBV7-8
J: TRBJ2-2
size: NA
D: TRBD2
DNA: TGTGCCAGCAGCTTAAGGTTGCGGGGGGCCGGGGAGCTGTTTTTT
CDR3: CASSLRLRGAGELFF

V: TRBV15
J: TRBJ2-5
size: many
D: NA
DNA: TGTGCCACCAGCGCGGGGTCCTGGGAGACCCAGTACTTC
CDR3: CATSAGSWETQYF

V: TRBV24-1
J: TRBJ1-5
size: NA
D: NA
DNA: TGTGCCAGCTCACCACACGTCAATCAGCCCCAGCATTTT
CDR3: CASSPHVNQPQHF

V: TRBV5-4
J: TRBJ1-5
size: NA
D: NA
DNA: TGTGCCAGCAGCTTGAAGGGAGTTGGAAGCAATCAGCCCCAGCATTTT
CDR3: CASSLKGVGSNQPQHF

V: TRBV11-1
J: TRBJ2-3
size: NA
D: NA
DNA: TGTGCCAGCAGCTTAGGCCGGAGGAGCACAGATACGCAGTATTTT
CDR3: CASSLGRRSTDTQYF

V: TRBV6-5
J: TRBJ1-1
size: NA
D: NA
DNA: TGTGCCAGCAGTTACCTACGGAGTGGTGAAGCTTTCTTT
CDR3: CASSYLRSGEAFF

V: TRBV20-1
J: TRBJ1-2
size: NA
D: TRBD1
DNA: TGCAGTGCGAACAGGGGACATGCCTACGGCTACACCTTC
CDR3: CSANRGHAYGYTF

V: TRBV29-1
J: TRBJ1-1
size: NA
D: TRBD1
DNA: TGCAGCGTTCGGTACCGGGACAGGGAAGCTTTCTTT
CDR3: CSVRYRDREAFF

V: TRBV5-1
J: TRBJ2-3
size: NA
D: NA
DNA: TGCGCCAGCAGCTTGGAGGGGCTGTGCACAGATACGCAGTATTTT
CDR3: CASSLEGLCTDTQYF

V: TRBV15
J: TRBJ1-1
size: few
D: NA
DNA: TGTGCCACCAGCGCGCATTCTAACACTGAAGCTTTCTTT
CDR3: CATSAHSNTEAFF

V: TRBV6-1
J: TRBJ2-5
size: NA
D: TRBD1
DNA: TGTGCCAGCACCCTGACAGGGGAGAGAGAGATCCAGTACTTC
CDR3: CASTLTGEREIQYF

V: TRBV2
J: TRBJ1-6
size: many
D: NA
DNA: TGTGCCAGCAGTGAAGCCCCGAATTCACCCCTCCACTTT
CDR3: CASSEAPNSPLHF

V: TRBV5-4
J: TRBJ1-4
size: NA
D: TRBD1
DNA: TGTGCCAGCAGCCTAGACCGGGACAGGTTGTTTTTT
CDR3: CASSLDRDRLFF

V: TRBV5-4
J: TRBJ2-1
size: many
D: NA
DNA: TGTGCCAGCAGCTTTCCGGGAAATGAGCAGTTCTTC
CDR3: CASSFPGNEQFF

V: TRBV2
J: TRBJ2-7
size: NA
D: TRBD1
DNA: TGTGCCAGCAGGCCGGGACAGGGTTTTTACGAGCAGTACTTC
CDR3: CASRPGQGFYEQYF

V: TRBV11-2
J: TRBJ1-1
size: NA
D: NA
DNA: TGTGCCAGCAGCTTAGGAAGTCCCCTAATGAACACTGAAGCTTTCTTT
CDR3: CASSLGSPLMNTEAFF

V: TRBV10-3
J: TRBJ2-1
size: once
D: TRBD1
DNA: TGTGCCATCAGCGTCCCGGGACAGGGGACTAGCTCCTACAATGAGCAGTTCTTC
CDR3: CAISVPGQGTSSYNEQFF

V: TRBV19
J: TRBJ2-3
size: many
D: NA
DNA: TGTGCCAGTAGGACATCAGGGGGGCTCACAGATACGCAGTATTTT
CDR3: CASRTSGGLTDTQYF

V: TRBV5-1
J: TRBJ2-3
size: many
D: TRBD1
DNA: TGCGCCAGCAGCGGGACAGCCGGGGCTGATACGCAGTATTTT
CDR3: CASSGTAGADTQYF

V: TRBV20-1
J: TRBJ1-2
size: NA
D: NA
DNA: TGCAGTGCTAGAGATGAAAGGGGTCTTGGTGGCTACACCTTC
CDR3: CSARDERGLGGYTF

V: TRBV7-8
J: TRBJ2-3
size: NA
D: NA
DNA: TGTGCCAGCAGCAACGCAGATACGCAGTATTTT
CDR3: CASSNADTQYF

V: TRBV29-1
J: TRBJ2-1
size: many
D: TRBD1
DNA: TGCAGCGTTGACCTTAGTTTGTGGTCCCGGGACAGGGGGCAAAATGAGCAGTTCTTC
CDR3: CSVDLSLWSRDRGQNEQFF

V: TRBV9
J: TRBJ1-3
size: many
D: TRBD1
DNA: TGTGCCAGCAGCGTAGTCCCCGTTACAGGGGCTGGAAACACCATATATTTT
CDR3: CASSVVPVTGAGNTIYF

V: TRBV15
J: TRBJ2-3
size: NA
D: TRBD2
DNA: TGTGCCACCAGCGGACTAGCGGGGAGCACAGATACGCAGTATTTT
CDR3: CATSGLAGSTDTQYF

V: TRBV19
J: TRBJ2-1
size: NA
D: NA
DNA: TGTGCCAGTAGCCAGGGTTCCCGAATCACGGATGAGCAGTTCTTC
CDR3: CASSQGSRITDEQFF

V: TRBV2
J: TRBJ2-2
size: NA
D: NA
DNA: TGTGCCCTCTCGGGGCAGAACACCGGGGAGCTGTTTTTT
CDR3: CALSGQNTGELFF

V: TRBV11-1
J: TRBJ2-1
size: NA
D: TRBD2
DNA: TGTGCCAGCAGTGCCCCGGGACTAGCATCCTACAATGAGCAGTTCTTC
CDR3: CASSAPGLASYNEQFF

V: TRBV7-9
J: TRBJ1-1
size: NA
D: NA
DNA: TGTGCCGTGGACAGCAAGGGGACTGAAGCTTTCTTT
CDR3: CAVDSKGTEAFF

V: TRBV20-1
J: TRBJ1-6
size: NA
D: NA
DNA: TGCAGTGCTAGGCGCGGGTTAGGGCCTTCACCCCTCCACTTT
CDR3: CSARRGLGPSPLHF

V: TRBV12-3/TRBV12-4
J: TRBJ2-5
size: NA
D: NA
DNA: TGTGCCAGCAGCCCGGGGCTCCCCCCGACCCAGTACTTC
CDR3: CASSPGLPPTQYF

V: TRBV20-1
J: TRBJ1-3
size: NA
D: NA
DNA: TGCAGTGCTAGAGATGGGGACTCCGTGGCAGGGTTAGGAAACACCATATATTTT
CDR3: CSARDGDSVAGLGNTIYF

V: TRBV5-4
J: TRBJ2-7
size: many
D: TRBD2
DNA: TGTGCCAGCAGCTTGGTACTCGGGGGACTAGCGGGAGCCTACGAGCAGTACTTC
CDR3: CASSLVLGGLAGAYEQYF

V: TRBV7-2
J: TRBJ2-1
size: few
D: TRBD2
DNA: TGTGCCAGCAGCTTAGCACGGGGACTAGCGGGGTATAATGAGCAGTTCTTC
CDR3: CASSLARGLAGYNEQFF

V: TRBV7-8
J: TRBJ1-2
size: few
D: NA
DNA: TGTGCCAGCAGCCTTACTGAAGGTGGCTACACCTTC
CDR3: CASSLTEGGYTF

V: TRBV6-1
J: TRBJ1-5
size: few
D: TRBD1
DNA: TGTGCCAGCACCCCTATGGGGACAGGGATCTCTAATCAGCCCCAGCATTTT
CDR3: CASTPMGTGISNQPQHF

V: TRBV4-1
J: TRBJ2-7
size: NA
D: NA
DNA: TGCGCCAGCAGCCCCGCGGGAAGGTACGAGCAGTACTTC
CDR3: CASSPAGRYEQYF

V: TRBV9
J: TRBJ2-2
size: NA
D: TRBD2
DNA: TGTGCCAGCAGCGTGGAAACGGGAGGCGGGGAGCTGTTTTTT
CDR3: CASSVETGGGELFF

V: TRBV14
J: TRBJ1-2
size: NA
D: NA
DNA: TGTGCCAGCAGCCTGGACCTGTGGGGCTACACCTTC
CDR3: CASSLDLWGYTF

V: TRBV7-8
J: TRBJ1-2
size: NA
D: NA
DNA: TGTGCCAGCAGCTTAGCACAGGGTGGTGGCTATGGCTACACCTTC
CDR3: CASSLAQGGGYGYTF

V: TRBV30
J: TRBJ2-3
size: few
D: NA
DNA: TGTGCCTGGAGTGACGGGGGTAGCACAGATACGCAGTATTTT
CDR3: CAWSDGGSTDTQYF

V: TRBV24-1
J: TRBJ2-2
size: many
D: TRBD2
DNA: TGTGCCACCAGCACCCGGACTAGCGGGGTGTCCGGGGAGCTGTTTTTT
CDR3: CATSTRTSGVSGELFF

V: TRBV12-3/TRBV12-4
J: TRBJ1-2
size: NA
D: NA
DNA: TGTGCCAGCAGTTTTAAACGGGGAAACTTGGGCTACACCTTC
CDR3: CASSFKRGNLGYTF

V: TRBV7-9
J: TRBJ1-1
size: NA
D: NA
DNA: TGTGCCAGCAGCTCCTTAAACACAGGTATTGAAGCTTTCTTT
CDR3: CASSSLNTGIEAFF

V: TRBV7-9
J: TRBJ2-2
size: many
D: NA
DNA: TGTGCCAGCAGCCTAGGGCAGGGGACCGGGGAGCTGTTTTTT
CDR3: CASSLGQGTGELFF